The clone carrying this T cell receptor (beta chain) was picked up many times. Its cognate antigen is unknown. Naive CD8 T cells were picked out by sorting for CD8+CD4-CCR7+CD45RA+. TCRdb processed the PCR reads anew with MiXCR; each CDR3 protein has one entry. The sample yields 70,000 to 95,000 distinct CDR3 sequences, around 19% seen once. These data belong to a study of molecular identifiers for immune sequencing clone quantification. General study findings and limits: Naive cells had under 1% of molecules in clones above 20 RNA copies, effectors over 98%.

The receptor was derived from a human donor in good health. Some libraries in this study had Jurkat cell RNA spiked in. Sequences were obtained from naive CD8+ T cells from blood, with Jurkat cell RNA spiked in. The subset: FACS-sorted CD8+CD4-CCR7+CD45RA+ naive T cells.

CDR3 residues: CASSYLTGADTQYF. CDR3 nucleotides: TGTGCCAGCAGTTACCTGACAGGGGCAGATACGCAGTATTTT. The rearrangement links TRBV27 to TRBJ2-3; 8 bases are shared with TRBD1. CDR3 size: 14 residues. V shed 4 bases and J 4 bases; nucleotides not matched to a gene: 4. Germline V gives CDR1 MNHEY, CDR2 SMNVEV (reference sequence).